This T cell receptor beta chain was retrieved from a study of cytomegalovirus exposure and HLA in healthy donors. V shed 3 bases and J 2 bases; nucleotides not matched to a gene: 12. Germline V CDR1 and CDR2: MDHEN, SYDVKM. This CDR3 spans 17 amino acids. Study outcomes and limitations: Specific recognition of CMV antigens was confirmed in vitro for a few chains (all CMV-associated). Generally TCR sequences proved uncommon, though certain public TCRs appeared in numerous donors. The authors enumerated roughly 180 TCR beta chains as linked to cytomegalovirus.

For this clone: Its antigen is unknown.

Clones were sequenced by immunoSEQ multiplex PCR, and TCRdb holds only the in-frame ones, with some missing. The sample has fewer than 350,000 clones; 88% are singletons. The chain couples TRBV28 to TRBJ2-5; 7 positions agree with TRBD1. The sequenced material came from PBMCs. This receptor was identified in a woman under 30 in good health and CMV-seronegative. The CDR3 bases are TGTGCCAGCAGTTTGTATTTGGACAGGACTTCACAAGAGACCCAGTACTTC. Amino acids: CASSLYLDRTSQETQYF.